The 27 T cell receptor beta chains listed next were all sequenced from one sample in a study of identical twins (dated by TCRdb to about 2016). Library construction relied on 5' RACE. The instrument given in TCRdb is Illumina HiSeq 2000. TCRdb passed the public sequencing reads through fastp at Q25 and MiXCR, retaining productive beta sequences. One record per CDR3 amino acid sequence lists the most common genes and DNA. The sample table holds roughly 690,000 distinct CDR3 sequences, of which roughly 6.2% were seen once. The leading ten clones occupy about 1.8% of the sample. Sequencing input: naive T cells sorted from blood. The meaning of the sample's cell subset or site label: cells isolated with a human naive T-cell isolation kit. Receptor source: a man between 18 and 35 years old in good health.

This clonotype has a handful of counts. The rearrangement links TRBV5-1 to TRBJ2-2, with TRBD2 matching over 8 bases. The CDR3 spans 17 residues. Trimming at V came to 5 bases and at J to 4 bases, leaving 13 bases not matched to a gene. Germline CDR1 SGHRS, CDR2 YFSETQ. The CDR3 spells CASSPPGGALSTGELFF. The CDR3 DNA reads TGCGCCAGCAGTCCTCCCGGGGGGGCGTTGAGCACCGGGGAGCTGTTTTTT. The full variable domain, its missing parts supplied by reference TRBV5-1 and TRBJ2-2, is KAGVTQTPRYLIKTRGQQVTLSCSPISGHRSVSWYQQTPGQGLQFLFEYFSETQRNKGNFPGRFSGRQFSNSRSEMNVSTLELGDSALYLCASSPPGGALSTGELFFGEGSRLTVL.

This clonotype was counted many times. CDR3 DNA sequence: TGTGCCAGCAGTTACGCATCGATGGGCACTGAAGCTTTCTTT. Amino acids: CASSYASMGTEAFF. This chain links TRBV6-5 with TRBJ1-1; D remains unclear. In germline, CDR1 is MNHEY, CDR2 SVGAGI. This CDR3 has 14 residues. V lost 2 bases to trimming and J lost 4 bases, with 11 bases between them.

The chain has TRBV12-3 or TRBV12-4 and TRBJ1-1; the match to TRBD1 covers 10 bases. Trimming cost V 4 bases and J 7 bases; bases outside gene matches: 3. CDR3 length: 13 residues. The CDR3 is CASSSRDRGEAFF. For the CDR3, the DNA is TGTGCCAGCAGTTCCCGGGACAGGGGTGAAGCTTTCTTT.

This clonotype was recorded at least ten times. This chain connects TRBV3-1 to TRBJ2-7, with TRBD2 identical over 14 bases. The CDR3 spans 16 residues. Germline V gene sequence: CDR1 LGHDT, CDR2 YNNKEL (reference sequence). The V gene end was trimmed by 5 bases and the J gene end by 7 bases; junction bases not matched to a gene: 10. This chain's CDR3 is CASSKRGTSGSEEQYF. The CDR3 DNA reads as TGTGCCAGCAGCAAAAGAGGGACTAGCGGGAGTGAGGAGCAGTACTTC.

The gene calls are TRBV11-2 and TRBJ2-7; the D call may be TRBD1 or TRBD2 (9 bases each). From germline, CDR1 is SGHAT and CDR2 FQNNGV. The CDR3 extends over 20 amino acids. V gave up 0 bases and J gave up 5 bases, with 29 bases separating them. CDR3 DNA: TGTGCCAGCAGCTTAGATCTTGACAGGGGGGGACTAGCAGATGCACACGAGCAGTACTTC. Protein sequence: CASSLDLDRGGLADAHEQYF.

This clonotype appeared many times. The V gene is TRBV9, the J gene TRBJ2-3; 8 bases line up with TRBD2. This CDR3 has 15 amino acids. The V segment lost 4 bases and the J segment 4 bases; nucleotides outside the gene matches: 8. The germline gives CDR1 SGDLS, CDR2 YYNGEE. The CDR3 nucleotides are TGTGCCAGCAGCTCTGGGAGCGGGAGTTCAGATACGCAGTATTTT. Its protein product is CASSSGSGSSDTQYF.

This chain joins TRBV12-3 or TRBV12-4 and TRBJ2-2, with 7 bases matching TRBD2. The CDR3 loop spans 15 amino acids. Trimming at V came to 0 bases and at J to 7 bases, leaving 5 bases not matched to a gene. CDR3 bases: TGTGCCAGCAGTTTAGCGGGAGGGCCGATCGGGGAGCTGTTTTTT. Its translation is CASSLAGGPIGELFF.

This clonotype was counted ten times or more. DNA for the CDR3: TGTGCCAGCAGCGCAGGCGTAGCGGGAGGAGTTCATGAGCAGTTCTTC. As protein: CASSAGVAGGVHEQFF. The chain links TRBV9 to TRBJ2-1; 10 bases match TRBD2. The CDR3 runs to 16 residues. V gave up 3 bases and J gave up 8 bases; unmatched junction bases: 11. Germline V gene data show CDR1 as SGDLS and CDR2 as YYNGEE.

Ten or more counts support this clonotype. The chain joins TRBV18 to TRBJ2-7, with TRBD1 as a possible D gene (6 bases). The CDR3 is made up of 14 amino acids. CDR1 KGHSH and CDR2 LQKENI come from the germline V gene. The germline V and J ends were trimmed by 2 bases and 5 bases, with 13 bases remaining between them. The CDR3 region is CASSPGQFGDEQYF. As DNA, the CDR3 is TGTGCCAGCTCACCAGGACAGTTTGGCGACGAGCAGTACTTC.

The chain combines TRBV20-1 with TRBJ2-5; 8 nucleotides align to TRBD2. The CDR3 extends over 13 amino acids. Germline trimming cut 5 bases from V and 7 bases from J; bases unmatched to any gene: 9. Germline V gene lookup returns CDR1 DFQATT and CDR2 SNEGSKA (reference sequence). The CDR3 region is CSAELARGGTQYF. The CDR3 DNA reads TGCAGTGCTGAGCTCGCCCGGGGGGGGACCCAGTACTTC.

This clonotype was counted ten times or more. The chain joins TRBV12-3 or TRBV12-4 to TRBJ1-1, with D possibly matching TRBD1 (5 bases). The CDR3 contains 14 residues. V was trimmed by 5 bases and J by 0 bases, leaving 10 bases between them. The CDR3 bases are TGTGCCAGCAGTACGGGACGGATGAACACTGAAGCTTTCTTT. Encoded protein: CASSTGRMNTEAFF.

This clonotype occurred a few times. The V gene is TRBV5-1, the J gene TRBJ2-5; TRBD1 is a possible D gene (5 bases). Trimming left V 2 bases short and J 5 bases short, with 10 bases between. CDR3 length equals 13 residues. Germline V lookup: CDR1 SGHRS, CDR2 YFSETQ. CDR3 residues: CASSFRVGETQYF. The CDR3 DNA sequence: TGCGCCAGCAGCTTCAGGGTTGGGGAGACCCAGTACTTC.

This clonotype was seen more than once but under ten times. This sequence joins TRBV6-1 and TRBJ2-2; 8 bases are shared with TRBD2. Germline-derived CDR1 and CDR2 are MNHNS and SASEGT. The CDR3 totals 14 residues. The ends lost 3 bases at V and 15 bases at J; junction bases unmatched: 12. The CDR3 region is CASSDHYRREGLFF. In DNA, the CDR3 is TGTGCCAGCAGTGACCACTACCGCCGGGAGGGGTTGTTTTTT.

This clonotype was detected ten times or more. The rearrangement links TRBV7-2 to TRBJ1-2; D perhaps matches TRBD1 (6 bases). Germline CDR1 SGHTA, CDR2 FQGNSA. The CDR3 spans 15 residues. V was clipped by 1 base and J by 7 bases, with 16 bases between them. CDR3 residues: CASSLVSGEGGGYTF. Here the CDR3 DNA reads TGTGCCAGCAGCTTAGTCTCAGGGGAGGGTGGTGGCTACACCTTC.

This clonotype has at least ten counts. This chain joins TRBV5-5 and TRBJ2-1; the match to TRBD1 covers 7 bases. The trim removed 3 bases at V and 6 bases at J, leaving 6 bases unmatched. CDR3 length equals 14 residues. In germline, CDR1 is SGHKS, CDR2 YYEKEE (reference sequence). CDR3: CASSSPGQFNEQFF. The CDR3 bases are TGTGCCAGCAGCTCGCCGGGACAGTTCAATGAGCAGTTCTTC.

The table lists this clonotype with many counts. The V and J genes are TRBV29-1 and TRBJ2-7; 8 bases match TRBD2. Trimming cost V 1 base and J 6 bases; bases outside gene matches: 20. The germline V gene has CDR1 SQVTM and CDR2 ANQGSEA. The CDR3 sequence is 18 residues long. CDR3 amino acids: CSVEAPCSERESRCEQYV. As DNA, the CDR3 is TGCAGCGTTGAAGCCCCTTGTAGTGAGCGGGAGTCAAGGTGCGAGCAGTACGTC.

This clonotype has at least ten counts. This chain joins TRBV28 and TRBJ2-5; TRBD1 matches 12 bases. The CDR3 loop spans 16 amino acids. The junction had 13 bases not matched to a gene; V was cut back by 8 bases and J by 6 bases. Germline CDR1 MDHEN, CDR2 SYDVKM. The CDR3 spells CASHSSPGQGAKTQYF. The CDR3 bases are TGTGCCAGCCACTCCTCGCCGGGACAGGGGGCGAAGACCCAGTACTTC.

This clonotype was observed at least ten times. The J gene is TRBJ2-7, the V gene TRBV9; perhaps TRBD1 as D (5 bases). The length of the CDR3 is 13 residues. CDR1 is SGDLS and CDR2 is YYNGEE in the germline V gene. The V end lost 3 bases, the J end lost 5 bases, and 12 bases lay between the germline ends. The CDR3 sequence is CASSGRADNEQYF. CDR3 coding DNA: TGTGCCAGCAGCGGACGTGCGGACAACGAGCAGTACTTC.

This rearrangement joins TRBV10-3 to TRBJ2-3; TRBD2 agrees at 9 bases. The CDR3 is 17 amino acids. V dropped 4 bases and J dropped 6; count of bases not matched to a gene: 14. Germline-derived CDR1 and CDR2 are ENHRY and SYGVKD. The CDR3 DNA is TGTGCCATCAGTGGGGCATGGGCTAGCGGGAAAAGTGATACGCAGTATTTT. Amino acid sequence: CAISGAWASGKSDTQYF.

At least ten counts were recorded for this clonotype. The J gene is TRBJ2-1, the V gene TRBV7-9; D gene unclear. From germline, CDR1 is SEHNR and CDR2 FQNEAQ (reference sequence). CDR3 length: 15 amino acids. The V gene lost 6 bases and the J gene lost 4 bases, with 16 bases spanning the gap. For the CDR3, the DNA is TGTGCCAGCAGGAAAACAAGGACCGGATACAATGAGCAGTTCTTC. It translates to CASRKTRTGYNEQFF.

This clonotype has more than one count but fewer than ten. The gene calls are TRBV7-2 and TRBJ2-7, with TRBD2 matching over 9 bases. Per germline, CDR1 SGHTA and CDR2 FQGNSA. J gave up 2 bases and V 5 bases, and 4 bases lay outside the gene matches. The CDR3 spans 14 residues. The CDR3 nucleotides read TGTGCCAGCAGCCCTCGACTAGCGGCCTACGAGCAGTACTTC. Its protein is CASSPRLAAYEQYF. Together with reference TRBV7-2 and TRBJ2-7, the CDR3 gives the full variable domain: GAGVSQSPSNKVTEKGKDVELRCDPISGHTALYWYRQSLGQGLEFLIYFQGNSAPDKSGLPSDRFSAERTGGSVSTLTIQRTQQEDSAVYLCASSPRLAAYEQYFGPGTRLTVT.

This clonotype was seen repeatedly, ten times or more. The chain carries TRBV24-1 and TRBJ2-1; D not certain. There are 11 residues in the CDR3. Germline CDR1 reads KGHDR; CDR2 reads SFDVKD. V was pared by 10 bases and J by 10 bases, with 13 bases between. Here the CDR3 reads CATRKGLEQFF. The CDR3 bases are TGTGCCACTAGAAAGGGTTTAGAGCAGTTCTTC.

This clonotype was observed many times. The chain combines TRBV6-1 with TRBJ1-1; perhaps TRBD1 as D (5 bases). Germline lookup yields CDR1 MNHNS and CDR2 SASEGT. V was clipped by 3 bases and J by 11 bases, with 16 bases between them. CDR3 length: 13 amino acids. The DNA of the CDR3 is TGTGCCAGCAGTGACGCAGGGACTCCGAACGCTTTCTTT. Encoded protein: CASSDAGTPNAFF.

This clonotype was counted many times. The chain combines TRBV20-1 with TRBJ2-3; D assignment may be TRBD1 or TRBD2 (5 bases each). Trimming took 0 bases from V and 7 from J, leaving 17 bases between them. The CDR3 runs 15 residues. Germline lookup yields CDR1 DFQATT and CDR2 SNEGSKA (reference sequence). This CDR3 is CSARDRGPWSNTQYF. For the CDR3, the DNA is TGCAGTGCTAGAGATCGGGGACCCTGGTCGAATACGCAGTATTTT.

There are many counts of this clonotype. The DNA for the CDR3 is TGTGCCAGCAGTTTAGGGACAGCGTTCAATGAGCAGTTCTTC. It yields the protein CASSLGTAFNEQFF. This sequence joins TRBV12-3 or TRBV12-4 and TRBJ2-1, with D possibly being TRBD1 (6 bases). V dropped 1 base and J dropped 6 bases, with 10 bases sitting between them. CDR3 length equals 14 residues.

The table lists this clonotype with many counts. The rearrangement uses TRBV5-1 and TRBJ1-4; unclear D gene. The CDR3 spans 15 residues. Trimming shortened V by 0 bases and J by 0 bases, and 6 bases separated the two germline ends. Germline lookup yields CDR1 SGHRS and CDR2 YFSETQ. In DNA, the CDR3 is TGCGCCAGCAGCTTGGTCGGGGCAACTAATGAAAAACTGTTTTTT. It translates to CASSLVGATNEKLFF.

This clonotype has ten or more counts. J is TRBJ2-3 and V is TRBV12-3 or TRBV12-4; 8 nucleotides align to TRBD2. The CDR3 length is 15 residues. Trimming cost V 6 bases and J 4 bases; bases outside gene matches: 9. CDR3 sequence (DNA): TGTGCCAGCAGCGTAGCGGGACGGGAGCCAGATACGCAGTATTTT. This translates into CASSVAGREPDTQYF.